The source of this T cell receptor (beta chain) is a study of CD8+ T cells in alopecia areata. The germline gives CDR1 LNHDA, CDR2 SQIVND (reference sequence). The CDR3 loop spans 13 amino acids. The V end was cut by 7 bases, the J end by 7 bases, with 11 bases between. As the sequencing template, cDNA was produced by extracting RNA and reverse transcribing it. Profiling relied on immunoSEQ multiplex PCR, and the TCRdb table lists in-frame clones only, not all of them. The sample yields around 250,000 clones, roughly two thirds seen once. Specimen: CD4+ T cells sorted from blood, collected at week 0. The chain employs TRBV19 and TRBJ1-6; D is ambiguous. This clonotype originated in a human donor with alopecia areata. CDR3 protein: CASTPGRNSPLHF. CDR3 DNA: TGTGCCAGTACCCCCGGGCGGAATTCACCCCTCCACTTT. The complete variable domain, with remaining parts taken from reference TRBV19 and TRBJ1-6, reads DGGITQSPKYLFRKEGQNVTLSCEQNLNHDAMYWYRQDPGQGLRLIYYSQIVNDFQKGDIAEGYSVSREKKESFPLTVTSAQKNPTAFYLCASTPGRNSPLHFGNGTRLTVT.